The 2 T cell receptor beta chains below come from one sample, sequenced in a study of shared clonotypes between healthy human individuals. CD45RO-negative cells were positively selected for CCR7, leaving out terminally differentiated effector memory CD45RA+ cells. TCRdb's table, derived via immunoSEQ multiplex PCR, lists solely in-frame clones and lacks some. In the table there are millions of clones, about 95% of which are singletons. The sequencing sample was made of naive CD8+ T cells sorted from blood. Receptor source: a man younger than 35 in good health.

This chain links TRBV5-6 with TRBJ2-3; possibly TRBD1 for D (6 bases). V gave up 3 bases and J gave up 0 bases, with 14 bases separating them. This CDR3 comprises 16 residues. The germline V gene encodes CDR1 SGHDT and CDR2 YYEEEE. CDR3 in DNA: TGTGCCAGCAGCTGGTCCTGGACAGCAAGCACAGATACGCAGTATTTT. This gives the protein CASSWSWTASTDTQYF.

CDR3 DNA sequence: TGTGCCAGCGGCTCACTAGCGGGAGGCTACAATGAGCAGTTCTTC. Translating it yields CASGSLAGGYNEQFF. The rearrangement uses TRBV6-1 and TRBJ2-1, with 12 bases aligning to TRBD2. The CDR3 sequence is 15 residues long. CDR1 and CDR2 from the germline V gene are MNHNS and SASEGT. The trim removed 8 bases at V and 3 bases at J, leaving 5 bases unmatched.